This is a list of T cell receptor beta chains from one sample in a study of control samples from healthy donors and cancer patients. Only in-frame clones appear in the TCRdb table, and some are missing; sequencing was by immunoSEQ multiplex PCR. Seen here are 100,000 to 150,000 clones, less than 90% observed once, and the top ten hold around 1.7%. Sequencing was carried out using blood. These receptors originate from a man younger than 35 in good health. The conserved cysteine and the conserved F or W are not part of the CDR3 here. D genes are given only for firm matches.

D gene | J gene | V gene | CDR3 protein
TRBD2 | TRBJ2-1 | TRBV2 | ASSAKGLLPSSGTSEQF
TRBD1 | TRBJ2-1 | TRBV5-1 | ASSRGTGGAYNEQF
- | TRBJ1-3 | TRBV11-2 | ASSAGQTVNTIY
TRBD1 | TRBJ2-7 | TRBV5-5 | ASSLVQGIPSYEQY
TRBD2 | TRBJ2-5 | TRBV6-6 | ASSHPWTGAGTSAKEQETQY
- | TRBJ1-1 | TRBV6-5 | ASSFGTEAF
- | TRBJ1-2 | TRBV19 | ASSPVLSQNGYT
TRBD1 | TRBJ2-1 | TRBV4-1 | ASSQGTENEQF
TRBD2 | TRBJ2-1 | TRBV28 | ASSLATSGSLREQF
- | TRBJ1-1 | TRBV7-2 | ASSWPGTGNTEAF
TRBD2 | TRBJ2-5 | TRBV3-1/TRBV3-2 | ASNKPGTSGMQETQY
TRBD1 | TRBJ2-1 | TRBV27 | ASSLRTGIGYNEQF
- | TRBJ2-2 | TRBV3-1/TRBV3-2 | ASSRGKHTGELF
- | TRBJ2-1 | TRBV19 | ASSIGLPGSYNEQF
- | TRBJ2-5 | TRBV6-6 | ASITSVGETQY
- | TRBJ1-5 | TRBV1 | TSSQDWRVARRPQH
- | TRBJ2-4 | TRBV28 | ASSFPARKAKNIQY
- | TRBJ1-2 | TRBV12-3/TRBV12-4 | ASRPFKPYGYT
- | TRBJ1-1 | TRBV5-1 | ASSFTRTVLNTEAF
TRBD2 | TRBJ2-1 | TRBV11-2 | ASSRGTSGSTNEQF
TRBD1 | TRBJ2-5 | TRBV3-1/TRBV3-2 | ASSLRGGTGKETQY
- | TRBJ1-5 | TRBV5-1 | ASSLDGGYQPQH
TRBD1 | TRBJ1-2 | TRBV19 | ATRDRENYGYT
TRBD1 | TRBJ1-4 | TRBV5-1 | ASSPEGGQGVVNEKLF
- | TRBJ1-1 | TRBV25-1 | ASYGQGALDTEAF
- | TRBJ2-5 | TRBV3-1/TRBV3-2 | ASSQDDGEIGGRETQY
- | TRBJ2-1 | TRBV23-1 | ASSQSAQNSYNEQF
- | TRBJ1-2 | TRBV19 | ASSMQYGYT
- | TRBJ1-2 | TRBV6-6 | ASSYSWQDNGYT
TRBD2 | TRBJ2-5 | TRBV18 | ASSPRNPSGRTETQY
- | TRBJ2-7 | TRBV7-2 | ASRPDSYEQY
- | TRBJ1-3 | TRBV10-3 | AISKQVAENTIY
TRBD2 | TRBJ2-1 | TRBV27 | ASSPGLAGRNEQF
- | TRBJ2-7 | TRBV28 | ASSWASTYEQY
TRBD2 | TRBJ2-1 | TRBV27 | ASRPAGGPGNEQF
- | TRBJ2-1 | TRBV4-1 | ASSPWGGDNEQF
- | TRBJ2-3 | TRBV12-3/TRBV12-4 | ASSPEGAQY
- | TRBJ2-3 | TRBV6-5 | ASTYPKDTQY
- | TRBJ1-2 | TRBV27 | ASSAPGAGGYT
TRBD1 | TRBJ2-7 | TRBV6-2/TRBV6-3 | ASSHSGTGRHEQY
- | TRBJ2-3 | TRBV21-1 | ASSKERIAGKTDTQY
TRBD2 | TRBJ2-3 | TRBV28 | ASSPVVLREDRSTDTQY